The clone carrying this T cell receptor beta chain was detected a few times. Sequencing was performed with immunoSEQ multiplex PCR; in TCRdb, only in-frame clones are kept and a portion is missing. The table records about 7,900 clones, approximately 80% of them present only once. The sample originates from a study of T cell clones after liver transplantation. The CDR3 is made up of 15 amino acids. Germline loops: CDR1 PRHDT, CDR2 FYEKMQ (reference sequence). Losses at the gene ends were 5 bases for V and 5 bases for J; bases not matched to a gene: 8. The material was CD8+ T cells from blood, obtained before liver transplant. V and J are TRBV13 and TRBJ2-7; 11 bases are a match to TRBD2. This TCR was sampled from a human donor who received a liver transplant. CDR3 loop: CASSPMTSGVHEQYF. The CDR3 nucleotides read TGTGCCAGCAGCCCTATGACTAGCGGGGTCCACGAGCAGTACTTC.